A selection of T cell receptor beta chains follows, all from one sample in a study of read filtering for tumor transcriptome and immune sequencing. TCRdb re-derived calls from the reads in MiXCR, one entry per CDR3 protein. The sample holds around 130,000 distinct CDR3 sequences, roughly 13% seen once. The specimen sequenced was a population of CD138-negative cells sorted from bone marrow. These receptors were obtained from a donor aged 40 or over with multiple myeloma. Both conserved end residues are part of each CDR3. The order of the fields is CDR3 protein, CDR3 DNA, D gene, clone size, V gene, J gene. A D gene is named only where the DNA matches it firmly. Size is omitted from some rows. Given values are once, few, many or a class for expanded clones.

CASSPDRSLEKLFF	TGTGCCAGCAGCCCCGACAGGTCCCTTGAAAAACTGTTTTTT	NA	many	TRBV6-5	TRBJ1-4
CAIRPAGVDEQFF	TGTGCCATCCGCCCAGCGGGAGTGGATGAGCAGTTCTTC	TRBD2	many	TRBV19	TRBJ2-1
CASSHSLRDSLQETQYF	TGTGCCAGCAGCCATTCGCTCCGGGACAGTCTCCAAGAGACCCAGTACTTC	TRBD1	many	TRBV28	TRBJ2-5
CASSESTVANYGYTF	TGTGCCAGCAGTGAAAGTACAGTAGCTAACTATGGCTACACCTTC	NA	many	TRBV6-1	TRBJ1-2
CASSFTDTQYF	TGTGCCAGCAGCTTCACAGATACGCAGTATTTT	NA	many	TRBV7-2	TRBJ2-3
CSAPQDSMDQPQHF	TGCAGTGCTCCTCAGGACAGTATGGATCAGCCCCAGCATTTT	NA	many	TRBV20-1	TRBJ1-5
CASSLGWNSPLHF	TGTGCCAGCAGCTTAGGATGGAATTCACCCCTCCACTTT	NA	many	TRBV7-2	TRBJ1-6
CASSLGGNQIGEQFF	TGTGCCAGCAGTCTAGGGGGGAATCAAATTGGTGAGCAGTTCTTC	NA	many	TRBV28	TRBJ2-1
CASSRRGGDEQYF	TGTGCCAGCAGCCGGCGAGGAGGCGACGAGCAGTACTTC	NA	NA	TRBV11-3	TRBJ2-7
CASSLSYEQYF	TGTGCCAGCAGCTTGTCCTACGAGCAGTACTTC	NA	many	TRBV7-8	TRBJ2-7
CASSIVQLTINQPQHF	TGTGCCAGTAGTATAGTACAGCTCACTATCAATCAGCCCCAGCATTTT	NA	many	TRBV19	TRBJ1-5
CASSGASDTQYF	TGCGCCAGCAGCGGGGCCTCAGATACGCAGTATTTT	NA	many	TRBV5-1	TRBJ2-3
CASSSSYATNEKLFF	TGTGCCAGCAGTTCCTCATACGCAACTAATGAAAAACTGTTTTTT	NA	many	TRBV6-5	TRBJ1-4
CASSDSVENTEAFF	TGTGCCAGCAGTGACTCTGTCGAGAACACTGAAGCTTTCTTT	NA	NA	TRBV6-4	TRBJ1-1
CASSPGAGTYEQYF	TGTGCCAGCAGCCCCGGGGCAGGGACCTACGAGCAGTACTTC	NA	NA	TRBV5-4	TRBJ2-7
CASSLYLAEAFF	TGTGCCAGCAGCCTCTACCTAGCTGAAGCTTTCTTT	NA	few	TRBV11-2	TRBJ1-1
CAIGTDVTDTQYF	TGTGCCATAGGGACGGATGTCACAGATACGCAGTATTTT	NA	many	TRBV10-3	TRBJ2-3
CAWSGGSGANVLTF	TGTGCCTGGAGTGGGGGCTCTGGGGCCAACGTCCTGACTTTC	NA	many	TRBV30	TRBJ2-6
CAWSLDRSSYNEQFF	TGTGCCTGGAGTTTGGACAGGAGCTCCTACAATGAGCAGTTCTTC	TRBD1	many	TRBV30	TRBJ2-1
CASSPSGTGTDWRSPLHF	TGTGCCAGCAGCCCTTCCGGGACAGGGACGGATTGGCGTTCACCCCTCCACTTT	TRBD1	many	TRBV7-9	TRBJ1-6
CASSIQSQTQHF	TGTGCCAGTAGCATTCAGTCTCAAACCCAGCATTTT	NA	few	TRBV19	TRBJ1-5
CSVRVVGGTEAFF	TGCAGCGTTAGGGTGGTTGGGGGAACTGAAGCTTTCTTT	NA	many	TRBV29-1	TRBJ1-1
CASSYRRGPYEQYF	TGTGCCAGCAGTTACAGGCGGGGGCCCTACGAGCAGTACTTC	NA	NA	TRBV6-6	TRBJ2-7
CASSLGAVDTEAFF	TGTGCCAGCAGTTTAGGGGCGGTGGACACTGAAGCTTTCTTT	NA	many	TRBV27	TRBJ1-1
CASRLQGVMHF	TGTGCCAGCAGACTCCAGGGAGTTATGCACTTC	NA	many	TRBV28	TRBJ2-5
CSVGSGGGKLFF	TGCAGCGTTGGGTCAGGAGGGGGAAAACTGTTTTTT	NA	many	TRBV29-1	TRBJ1-4
CSARIYKTDTSNQPQHF	TGCAGTGCTCGAATATATAAGACAGATACTAGCAATCAGCCCCAGCATTTT	NA	many	TRBV20-1	TRBJ1-5
CSARLGTGSTDTQYF	TGCAGTGCTAGATTGGGGACGGGTAGCACAGATACGCAGTATTTT	NA	many	TRBV20-1	TRBJ2-3
CASSRERGETQYF	TGTGCCAGCAGCCGGGAGCGGGGGGAGACCCAGTACTTC	TRBD2	NA	TRBV11-2	TRBJ2-5
CASSFRTSSYNEQFF	TGTGCCAGCAGTTTTCGGACCTCCTCCTACAATGAGCAGTTCTTC	NA	many	TRBV12-3/TRBV12-4	TRBJ2-1
CASTSRADFTDTQYF	TGTGCCAGCACTTCCAGAGCGGACTTCACAGATACGCAGTATTTT	NA	NA	TRBV7-2	TRBJ2-3
CSVGQRENTEAFF	TGCAGCGTTGGACAGCGCGAGAACACTGAAGCTTTCTTT	NA	many	TRBV29-1	TRBJ1-1
CASSLIHRDLEAFF	TGTGCCAGCAGCTTAATCCACAGAGACCTTGAAGCTTTCTTT	NA	many	TRBV7-9	TRBJ1-1
CSAPRAGSTDTQYF	TGCAGTGCCCCGCGGGCGGGTAGCACAGATACGCAGTATTTT	NA	NA	TRBV20-1	TRBJ2-3
CASSRTGTDNTGELFF	TGTGCCAGCAGCCGGACCGGGACAGACAACACCGGGGAGCTGTTTTTT	TRBD1	NA	TRBV6-5	TRBJ2-2
CASSGDSVRKTQYF	TGTGCCAGCAGCGGGGACAGTGTTCGAAAGACCCAGTACTTC	TRBD1	many	TRBV11-2	TRBJ2-5
CASSEVDRAEAFF	TGTGCCAGCAGTGAGGTCGACAGAGCTGAAGCTTTCTTT	NA	many	TRBV6-1	TRBJ1-1
CASSPGTSRGLRGAFF	TGTGCCAGCAGCCCCGGGACTTCTAGGGGACTAAGGGGAGCTTTCTTT	NA	NA	TRBV5-6	TRBJ1-1
CASRGRGGTEAFF	TGTGCCAGCAGAGGAAGGGGGGGCACTGAAGCTTTCTTT	NA	many	TRBV6-6	TRBJ1-1
CASSQGTLAGERAGELFF	TGTGCCAGCAGCCAGGGTACACTAGCGGGAGAAAGGGCCGGGGAGCTGTTTTTT	TRBD2	NA	TRBV4-2	TRBJ2-2
CASSSPPSGVDTQYF	TGTGCCAGCAGTTCTCCCCCTAGCGGGGTAGATACGCAGTATTTT	TRBD2	NA	TRBV28	TRBJ2-3
CSAIRDRDSTDTQYF	TGCAGTGCTATTAGGGACAGGGATTCAACAGATACGCAGTATTTT	TRBD1	NA	TRBV20-1	TRBJ2-3
CASRGPRDRDEQYF	TGTGCCAGCAGGGGGCCCCGAGACAGGGACGAGCAGTACTTC	TRBD1	NA	TRBV28	TRBJ2-7
CASSVGLTGVTDTQYF	TGTGCCAGCAGCGTAGGTTTGACGGGGGTCACAGATACGCAGTATTTT	NA	many	TRBV9	TRBJ2-3
CATSDTFFTGELFF	TGTGCCACCAGTGACACCTTTTTCACCGGGGAGCTGTTTTTT	NA	few	TRBV24-1	TRBJ2-2
CAIKVAGLDEQFF	TGTGCCATCAAGGTAGCGGGGTTGGATGAGCAGTTCTTC	TRBD2	many	TRBV10-3	TRBJ2-1
CSAGGTGTSGYEQYF	TGCAGTGCTGGCGGGACCGGGACTAGCGGATACGAGCAGTACTTC	TRBD2	NA	TRBV20-1	TRBJ2-7
CASSLAGQSQETQYF	TGTGCCAGCAGCTTAGCTGGACAGAGCCAAGAGACCCAGTACTTC	NA	many	TRBV11-2	TRBJ2-5
CASSPYIWENTEAFF	TGTGCCAGCAGCCCCTACATATGGGAGAACACTGAAGCTTTCTTT	NA	many	TRBV7-2	TRBJ1-1
CASSPGTVVQETQYF	TGCGCCAGCAGCCCCGGGACAGTTGTTCAAGAGACCCAGTACTTC	TRBD1	NA	TRBV5-1	TRBJ2-5
CASSLVPGPFNEQFF	TGTGCCAGCAGCTTAGTTCCAGGGCCTTTCAATGAGCAGTTCTTC	NA	many	TRBV11-3	TRBJ2-1
CASHSGQPLTAKNIQYF	TGTGCCAGTCACTCGGGACAGCCACTCACGGCCAAAAACATTCAGTACTTC	TRBD1	many	TRBV19	TRBJ2-4
CASSVFVAGELFF	TGTGCCAGCAGCGTATTCGTAGCCGGGGAGCTGTTTTTT	NA	many	TRBV9	TRBJ2-2